The rows below give T cell receptor beta chains drawn from one sample of a study of vaccination effects on CD4 cells after COVID-19. The table came from immunoSEQ multiplex PCR; TCRdb's copy has only in-frame clones and leaves some out. The sample lists 14,000 or so clones, nearly 80% occurring once. No antigen is known for these receptors. The source material was CD4+ T cells from PBMCs cultured with HCoV-NL63 spike peptides, sampled after COVID-19 vaccination. The origin of the receptors is a human donor who had a prior SARS-CoV-2 infection. The CDR3 runs from the conserved cysteine through the conserved F or W. The order of the fields is clone size, V gene, J gene, D gene, CDR3 protein, CDR3 DNA. A D gene is named only where the DNA matches it firmly. Some rows have no size entry. The others give once, few or many, or a class for an expanded clone.

>NA|TRBV2|TRBJ1-6|NA
CASSWNQGRNSPLHF
TGTGCCAGCAGCTGGAATCAGGGTCGAAATTCACCCCTCCACTTT
>NA|TRBV4-2|TRBJ2-1|NA
CASSPISEGSYNEQFF
TGTGCCAGCAGCCCCATTTCGGAAGGGTCCTACAATGAGCAGTTCTTC
>NA|TRBV27|TRBJ2-2|TRBD1
CASSLYRGTGELFF
TGTGCCAGCAGTTTATACAGGGGAACCGGGGAGCTGTTTTTT
>NA|TRBV2|TRBJ1-2|NA
CASSVGRGYGYTF
TGTGCCAGCAGTGTAGGCAGGGGCTATGGCTACACCTTC
>NA|TRBV2|TRBJ2-7|TRBD1
CASKNRGSDEQYF
TGTGCCAGCAAGAACAGGGGTAGCGACGAGCAGTACTTC
>hyperexpanded|TRBV12-3/TRBV12-4|TRBJ1-3|NA
CASSLSPGNTIYF
TGTGCCAGCAGTTTGAGCCCTGGGAACACCATATATTTT
>NA|TRBV2|TRBJ1-1|NA
CASSESPGRRDTEAFF
TGTGCCAGCAGTGAATCACCGGGACGGAGGGACACTGAAGCTTTCTTT
>NA|TRBV7-2|TRBJ2-7|TRBD2
CASSLRLAEQLEQYF
TGTGCCAGCAGCCTGAGACTAGCGGAGCAGCTCGAGCAGTACTTC
>NA|TRBV3-1/TRBV3-2|TRBJ2-3|TRBD2
CASSQGLTSGSQDTQYF
TGTGCCAGCAGCCAAGGGTTGACTAGCGGGAGTCAAGATACGCAGTATTTT
>NA|TRBV7-3|TRBJ1-5|NA
CASSGRRRGVSNQPQHF
TGTGCCAGCAGTGGGAGGCGGAGGGGAGTTAGCAATCAGCCCCAGCATTTT
>NA|TRBV19|TRBJ1-2|NA
CASSMSSYYGYTF
TGTGCCAGTAGTATGTCCAGTTACTATGGCTACACCTTC
>once|TRBV24-1|TRBJ2-3|NA
CATSDQRDGIGADTQYF
TGTGCCACCAGTGATCAAAGGGACGGGATAGGAGCAGATACGCAGTATTTT
>NA|TRBV12-3/TRBV12-4|TRBJ1-2|NA
CASSLRGNYGYTF
TGTGCCAGCAGTTTGAGAGGGAACTATGGCTACACCTTC
>NA|TRBV4-3|TRBJ2-1|NA
CASSQRGGTYNEQFF
TGCGCCAGCAGCCAACGGGGCGGAACCTACAATGAGCAGTTCTTC
>NA|TRBV5-8|TRBJ2-7|TRBD2
CASSWRLASGSEQYF
TGTGCCAGCAGCTGGAGGTTGGCTAGCGGGAGCGAGCAGTACTTC
>NA|TRBV18|TRBJ2-3|NA
CASSPQLTDTQYF
TGTGCCAGCTCACCACAGTTGACAGATACGCAGTATTTT
>NA|TRBV5-1|TRBJ2-3|NA
CASSATRALGHTQYF
TGCGCCAGCAGCGCGACCCGGGCCCTTGGGCATACGCAGTATTTT
>NA|TRBV9|TRBJ2-7|NA
CASSNSNEQYF
TGTGCCAGCAGCAATAGCAACGAGCAGTACTTC
>NA|TRBV6-1|TRBJ2-5|TRBD1
CASSAGQGAGLIETQYF
TGTGCCAGCAGTGCCGGGCAGGGGGCAGGTTTGATAGAGACCCAGTACTTC
>NA|TRBV3-1/TRBV3-2|TRBJ1-2|TRBD1
CASSQEDRSVGYTF
TGTGCCAGCAGCCAAGAGGACAGGTCGGTTGGCTACACCTTC
>NA|TRBV5-1|TRBJ2-2|NA
CASSTGRRGPGELFF
TGCGCCAGCAGCACGGGCAGGCGGGGTCCCGGGGAGCTGTTTTTT
>NA|TRBV27|TRBJ2-3|TRBD2
CASSPGTSGYTDTQYF
TGTGCCAGCAGTCCCGGGACTAGCGGGTACACAGATACGCAGTATTTT
>once|TRBV7-7|TRBJ2-5|TRBD2
CASGGLAGTETQYF
TGTGCTAGCGGCGGTCTAGCGGGAACAGAGACCCAGTACTTC
>NA|TRBV2|TRBJ1-5|TRBD1
CASTFATGQLGHF
TGTGCCAGCACCTTTGCGACAGGGCAATTGGGGCATTTT
>NA|TRBV6-2/TRBV6-3|TRBJ1-5|TRBD1
CASSYGGTELSQPQHF
TGTGCCAGCAGTTACGGCGGGACAGAACTAAGTCAGCCCCAGCATTTT
>NA|TRBV6-1|TRBJ2-2|NA
CASSENVGFAGELFF
TGTGCCAGCAGTGAAAACGTGGGGTTCGCCGGGGAGCTGTTTTTT
>NA|TRBV30|TRBJ2-7|NA
CACPGRKGSSYEQYF
TGTGCCTGCCCGGGAAGAAAGGGCAGCTCCTACGAGCAGTACTTC
>NA|TRBV10-3|TRBJ2-1|TRBD2
CAISESPTLTSGGGEQFF
TGTGCCATCAGTGAGTCTCCCACGCTGACTAGCGGGGGGGGTGAGCAGTTCTTC
>NA|TRBV21-1|TRBJ1-1|NA
CASSIWTPSGVSTEAFF
TGTGCCAGCAGTATATGGACCCCCTCAGGGGTGAGCACTGAAGCTTTCTTT
>NA|TRBV10-3|TRBJ2-1|NA
CAISEGLLYNEQFF
TGTGCCATCAGTGAGGGACTCCTTTACAATGAGCAGTTCTTC
>NA|TRBV24-1|TRBJ2-3|TRBD1
CATSDLPTPGGLGDTQYF
TGTGCCACCAGTGATTTGCCGACCCCAGGGGGCCTTGGAGATACGCAGTATTTT
>few|TRBV5-1|TRBJ1-2|NA
CASSLREDYGYTF
TGCGCCAGCAGCCTGAGGGAGGACTATGGCTACACCTTC
>NA|TRBV2|TRBJ2-1|TRBD1
CASSGVGTGTYNEQFF
TGTGCCAGCAGTGGCGTGGGGACAGGGACCTACAATGAGCAGTTCTTC
>NA|TRBV2|TRBJ1-1|NA
CASSTESNTEAFF
TGTGCCAGCAGTACAGAGTCTAACACTGAAGCTTTCTTT
>NA|TRBV25-1|TRBJ2-7|TRBD1
CASSTLRGQGPYEQYF
TGTGCCAGCAGTACTCTCCGGGGACAGGGGCCCTACGAGCAGTACTTC
>NA|TRBV18|TRBJ2-5|TRBD1
CASSPYTGGQETQYF
TGTGCCAGCTCACCATATACAGGGGGCCAAGAGACCCAGTACTTC
>NA|TRBV30|TRBJ1-5|NA
CAWSLRGSQPQHF
TGTGCCTGGAGCCTCCGGGGTTCTCAGCCCCAGCATTTT
>NA|TRBV4-1|TRBJ2-7|TRBD1
CASSQDSQGVYEQYF
TGCGCCAGCAGCCAAGATAGCCAGGGGGTCTACGAGCAGTACTTC
>NA|TRBV5-1|TRBJ1-2|TRBD1
CASSSWTGRPEGYTF
TGCGCCAGCAGCTCTTGGACAGGGCGTCCGGAAGGCTACACCTTC
>NA|TRBV20-1|TRBJ2-7|NA
CSARAGGEQYF
TGCAGTGCTCGGGCAGGTGGCGAGCAGTACTTC
>NA|TRBV28|TRBJ1-5|TRBD1
CASSAFRDRYSNQPQHF
TGTGCCAGCAGTGCGTTTCGGGACAGATATAGCAATCAGCCCCAGCATTTT